This entry lists 26 T cell receptor beta chains sequenced from one sample in a study of long-term antiretroviral therapy in people with HIV. The immunoSEQ assay was v3.0, run at survey level. Data came from immunoSEQ multiplex PCR; TCRdb stores just in-frame clones and leaves some out. The sample records 17,000 or so clones, 70% to 90% being singletons. Sequenced material: unsorted PBMCs, taken 0.1 years before starting antiretroviral therapy. The source is a young man with HIV.

The chain has TRBV19 and TRBJ1-1; no definite D call. This CDR3 region has 12 residues. The germline V and J ends were trimmed by 3 bases and 4 bases, with 6 bases remaining between them. The germline gives CDR1 LNHDA, CDR2 SQIVND (reference sequence). The CDR3 DNA is TGTGCCAGTAGTATGACGCGCACTGAAGCTTTCTTT. Residues: CASSMTRTEAFF.

The table lists this clone with a count of one. The chain carries TRBV29-1 and TRBJ2-1; D might be TRBD1 (5 bases). Trimming removed 3 bases at V and 2 bases at J, with 8 bases between. The CDR3 is 13 residues long. Germline lookup yields CDR1 SQVTM and CDR2 ANQGSEA. The DNA for the CDR3 is TGCAGCGTTGAGCGGACAACCTACAATGAGCAGTTCTTC. Translated: CSVERTTYNEQFF.

V gene TRBV2 combines with J gene TRBJ2-1; 8 nucleotides align to TRBD1. Germline trimming cut 1 base from V and 2 bases from J; bases unmatched to any gene: 4. The germline gives CDR1 SNHLY, CDR2 FYNNEI. This CDR3 contains 16 residues. The CDR3 DNA is TGTGCCAGCAGTGAAGAGTCACAGGGGGCCTACAATGAGCAGTTCTTC. Translation: CASSEESQGAYNEQFF.

A single count supports this clone. The genes are TRBV5-5 and TRBJ1-1; D is undetermined. Between the trimmed V and J ends, which lost 1 base and 1 base, there was a span of 11 bases. This CDR3 region has 15 residues. Germline CDR1 is SGHKS and CDR2 is YYEKEE (reference sequence). This CDR3 reads CASSLQGLGNTEAFF. In DNA, the CDR3 is TGTGCCAGCAGCTTGCAAGGGCTTGGGAACACTGAAGCTTTCTTT.

The chain employs TRBV5-1 and TRBJ1-4, with D uncertain. Deletions cut 0 bases from V and 0 bases from J, with 9 bases between. The CDR3 consists of 16 residues. In germline, CDR1 is SGHRS, CDR2 YFSETQ. The DNA of the CDR3 is TGCGCCAGCAGCTTGGCGCCCAGGTCAACTAATGAAAAACTGTTTTTT. This translates into CASSLAPRSTNEKLFF.

This clone counts as medium-sized. The V gene is TRBV4-3, the J gene TRBJ2-7; D is possibly TRBD1 or TRBD2 (5 bases each). The CDR3 spans 14 residues. Germline CDR1 is LGHNA and CDR2 is YSLEER. V lost 4 bases and J lost 0, with 10 bases in between. CDR3 region: CASSPGPSSYEQYF. The CDR3 DNA is TGCGCCAGCAGCCCGGGACCGTCCTCCTACGAGCAGTACTTC.

The genes are TRBV5-5 and TRBJ2-1, with 7 bases aligning to TRBD2. Germline V gene sequence: CDR1 SGHKS, CDR2 YYEKEE (reference sequence). CDR3 size: 12 residues. J was trimmed by 16 bases and V by 0 bases; bases with no gene match: 7. The DNA for the CDR3 is TGTGCCAGCAGCTTGGAGCTAGCGGCCCCCTTCTTC. It codes for CASSLELAAPFF.

CDR3 nucleotides: TGCAGCGTTGAGGTTCTGGCTAGCGGCGGTGAGCAGTTCTTC. Amino acid sequence: CSVEVLASGGEQFF. The chain combines TRBV29-1 with TRBJ2-1, with 7 positions matching TRBD2. The germline V gene encodes CDR1 SQVTM and CDR2 ANQGSEA. The CDR3 has 14 residues. The V gene end was trimmed by 3 bases and the J gene end by 9 bases; junction bases not matched to a gene: 11.

This sequence joins TRBV9 and TRBJ2-1; TRBD2 aligns across 13 bases. With 0 bases clipped from V and 0 bases from J, the junction kept 6 bases outside the gene matches. The germline CDR1 and CDR2 sequences are SGDLS and YYNGEE. The CDR3 is 19 amino acids. The CDR3 is CASSVVGLAGEGSYNEQFF. CDR3 in DNA: TGTGCCAGCAGCGTAGTCGGACTAGCGGGAGAAGGCTCCTACAATGAGCAGTTCTTC.

The chain employs TRBV28 and TRBJ2-7, with no clear D. Germline values: CDR1 MDHEN, CDR2 SYDVKM. V lost 4 bases to trimming and J lost 7 bases, with 23 bases between them. The CDR3 contains 16 residues. The CDR3 nucleotides read TGTGCCAGCAGTTCCCCCGGCGGAGCACTATTGGGAGAGCAGTACTTC. This sequence encodes CASSSPGGALLGEQYF.

The chain is built from TRBV19 and TRBJ2-2; maybe TRBD2 (5 bases). This CDR3 is built from 15 residues. Trimming removed 6 bases from V and 1 base from J, with 12 bases in between. Germline V gene lookup returns CDR1 LNHDA and CDR2 SQIVND (reference sequence). CDR3 sequence: CASRWLSGNTGELFF. The CDR3 DNA reads TGTGCCAGTAGATGGCTCAGCGGGAACACCGGGGAGCTGTTTTTT.

The chain employs TRBV28 and TRBJ2-5, with TRBD2 matching 7 bases. V shed 5 bases and J 3 bases; nucleotides not matched to a gene: 9. The CDR3 has 15 amino acids. Per germline, CDR1 MDHEN and CDR2 SYDVKM. The CDR3: CASSTRWGGEETQYF. The CDR3 nucleotides read TGTGCCAGCAGTACTCGGTGGGGGGGGGAAGAGACCCAGTACTTC.

The genes are TRBV7-9 and TRBJ2-5; 9 bases match TRBD2. Trimming cost V 0 bases and J 0 bases; bases outside gene matches: 5. From germline, CDR1 is SEHNR and CDR2 FQNEAQ (reference sequence). The CDR3 is 17 residues long. CDR3 sequence: CASSLAASGDHQETQYF. DNA of the CDR3: TGTGCCAGCAGCTTAGCGGCTAGCGGGGACCACCAAGAGACCCAGTACTTC.

V usage is TRBV10-3 and J usage is TRBJ2-3; perhaps TRBD1 as D (6 bases). CDR1 and CDR2 (germline): ENHRY, SYGVKD. The CDR3 runs to 12 residues. Trimming pared 10 bases from V and 3 bases from J, leaving 11 bases between. CDR3 in DNA: TGTGCCACCGGCCAGGGGACAGATACGCAGTATTTT. It yields the protein CATGQGTDTQYF.

The chain joins TRBV7-2 to TRBJ1-5, with a weak D call TRBD1 (5 bases). The germline V and J ends were trimmed by 5 bases and 4 bases, with 18 bases remaining between them. This CDR3 is built from 16 residues. From germline, CDR1 is SGHTA and CDR2 FQGNSA. CDR3 coding DNA: TGTGCCAGCAGCATCCGGGACCGCAGTAATAATCAGCCCCAGCATTTT. Encoded protein: CASSIRDRSNNQPQHF.

The sample holds one count of this clone. Other DNA sequences in the sample encode the same CDR3. CDR3 nucleotide sequence: TGTGCCAGTAGGTCCTTTTACACAGATACGCAGTATTTT. It encodes CASRSFYTDTQYF. This chain connects TRBV5-4 to TRBJ2-3; D is undetermined. Per germline, CDR1 SGHNT and CDR2 YYREEE (reference sequence). The CDR3 contains 13 residues. The V end was cut by 8 bases, the J end by 2 bases, with 12 bases between.

This chain links TRBV28 with TRBJ1-2, with D possibly matching TRBD1 (6 bases). The germline V gene has CDR1 MDHEN and CDR2 SYDVKM. The CDR3 is 15 residues long. V dropped 6 bases and J dropped 5 bases, with 19 bases sitting between them. The CDR3 DNA reads TGTGCCAGCAGGCTGGGGGCAGGGGCGGGGTATGGCTACACCTTC. Residues: CASRLGAGAGYGYTF.

The J gene is TRBJ2-1, the V gene TRBV28; the D gene is possibly TRBD1 (5 bases). V was pared by 6 bases and J by 4 bases, with 19 bases between. Germline V lookup: CDR1 MDHEN, CDR2 SYDVKM. The CDR3 has 16 residues. This CDR3 is CASREQVQGLYNEQFF. DNA for the CDR3: TGTGCCAGCAGGGAACAGGTCCAGGGCCTATACAATGAGCAGTTCTTC.

The chain couples TRBV15 to TRBJ2-7; 10 positions agree with TRBD1. The germline gives CDR1 LNHNV, CDR2 YYDKDF (reference sequence). The CDR3 covers 16 residues. V lost 0 bases and J lost 1; bases outside the gene matches: 3. CDR3 sequence reads: CATSRDRTGGSYEQYF. CDR3 in DNA: TGTGCCACCAGCAGAGACAGGACAGGGGGTTCCTACGAGCAGTACTTC. The variable domain in full, completed from reference TRBV15 and TRBJ2-7, reads DAMVIQNPRYQVTQFGKPVTLSCSQTLNHNVMYWYQQKSSQAPKLLFHYYDKDFNNEADTPDNFQSRRPNTSFCFLDIRSPGLGDTAMYLCATSRDRTGGSYEQYFGPGTRLTVT.

This chain links TRBV19 with TRBJ1-2, with TRBD1 identical over 7 bases. Germline values: CDR1 LNHDA, CDR2 SQIVND (reference sequence). This CDR3 spans 16 amino acids. V lost 4 bases and J lost 6; bases outside the gene matches: 14. CDR3 in amino acids: CASSTKRGRIGDGYTF. CDR3 nucleotide sequence: TGTGCCAGTAGTACAAAGAGGGGGCGTATTGGGGATGGCTACACCTTC.

This chain links TRBV5-1 with TRBJ2-7; 13 bases line up with TRBD2. With V trimmed by 4 bases and J by 6 bases, 10 bases remained unmatched. This CDR3 spans 16 amino acids. In germline, CDR1 is SGHRS, CDR2 YFSETQ. In nucleotides, the CDR3 is TGCGCCAGCAGCCTGGGGAGACTAGCGGGGGGCACCGAGCAGTACTTC. This gives the protein CASSLGRLAGGTEQYF.

This clone appeared a few times. J is TRBJ1-1 and V is TRBV4-3, with TRBD1 matching 8 bases. This CDR3 comprises 16 residues. The germline CDR1 and CDR2 sequences are LGHNA and YSLEER. V lost 0 bases and J lost 6; bases outside the gene matches: 9. CDR3 in amino acids: CASSQDPQGARAEAFF. CDR3 DNA sequence: TGCGCCAGCAGCCAAGATCCGCAGGGGGCAAGGGCTGAAGCTTTCTTT.

This chain connects TRBV5-5 to TRBJ1-2; D might be TRBD1 (5 bases). Germline V gene lookup returns CDR1 SGHKS and CDR2 YYEKEE (reference sequence). Trimming took 7 bases from V and 1 from J, leaving 8 bases between them. The CDR3 covers 12 residues. In DNA, the CDR3 is TGTGCCAGCGGGCAGGGTAACTATGGCTACACCTTC. Encoded protein: CASGQGNYGYTF.

The V gene is TRBV9, the J gene TRBJ2-5; unclear D gene. From germline, CDR1 is SGDLS and CDR2 YYNGEE. V dropped 0 bases and J dropped 5 bases, with 8 bases sitting between them. This CDR3 comprises 13 residues. Here the CDR3 reads CASSVAGWETQYF. Here the CDR3 DNA reads TGTGCCAGCAGCGTAGCTGGGTGGGAGACCCAGTACTTC.

This clone was found once. The rearrangement links TRBV7-8 to TRBJ2-2; 7 bases fit TRBD1. Germline CDR1 reads SGHVS; CDR2 reads FQNEAQ. The V and J ends lost 5 bases and 6 bases, in that order; junction bases with no gene match: 6. The CDR3 is 14 amino acids. CDR3 DNA sequence: TGTGCCAGCAGCCCCGTAGGGGGCGCCGGGGAGCTGTTTTTT. It specifies CASSPVGGAGELFF.

The rearrangement uses TRBV7-6 and TRBJ2-3; 7 bases fit TRBD1. This CDR3 has 16 residues. CDR1 is SGHVS, CDR2 FNYEAQ, per germline. V shed 5 bases, J shed 4 bases, and the junction held 12 bases outside the gene matches. The CDR3 DNA is TGTGCCAGCAGCCCCCTGGTGCAGGGGGTGGCAGATACGCAGTATTTT. Amino acids: CASSPLVQGVADTQYF.